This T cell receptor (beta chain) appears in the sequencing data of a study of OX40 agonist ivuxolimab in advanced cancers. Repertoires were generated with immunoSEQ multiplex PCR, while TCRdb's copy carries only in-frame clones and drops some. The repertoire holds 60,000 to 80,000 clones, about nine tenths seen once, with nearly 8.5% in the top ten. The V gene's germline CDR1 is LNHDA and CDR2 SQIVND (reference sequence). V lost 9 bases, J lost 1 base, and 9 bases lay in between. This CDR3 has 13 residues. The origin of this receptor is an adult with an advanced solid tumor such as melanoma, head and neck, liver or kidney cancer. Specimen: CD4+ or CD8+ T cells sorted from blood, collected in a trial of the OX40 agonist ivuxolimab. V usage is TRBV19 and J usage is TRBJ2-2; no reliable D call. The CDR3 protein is CASWSGNTGELFF. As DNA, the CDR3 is TGTGCCAGCTGGTCGGGGAACACCGGGGAGCTGTTTTTT.